This is a list of T cell receptor beta chains from one sample in a study of cytomegalovirus exposure and HLA in healthy donors. Assay used: immunoSEQ multiplex PCR; TCRdb lists only in-frame clones, some missing. Among about 160,000 clones listed, about 96% were seen once. The specimen was PBMCs. The source is a woman aged 18-29 years in good health and CMV-seronegative. Each CDR3 is given with its conserved first and last residue. The D gene is left open where the match is weak. Rows may omit the clone size; those that give it use once, few, many or a size class.

d_call	v_call	j_call	clone_size	cdr3_nt	cdr3_aa
.	TRBV5-4	TRBJ2-3	.	TGTGCCAGCACGATCCTTGGCGGGGGCCCCCGAACGCAGTATTTT	CASTILGGGPRTQYF
.	TRBV27	TRBJ1-1	.	TGTGCCAGCAGCCCACAAGGACAATCAGGAACTGAAGCTTTCTTT	CASSPQGQSGTEAFF
.	TRBV12-5	TRBJ2-4	.	TGTGCTAGTGGTTTGGTACCGGGAGTAGCCAAAAACATTCAGTACTTC	CASGLVPGVAKNIQYF
TRBD1	TRBV9	TRBJ1-2	.	TGTGCCAGCAGCGCGACAGGGACCCTTAACTATGGCTACACCTTC	CASSATGTLNYGYTF
.	TRBV21-1	TRBJ1-6	.	TGTGCCAGCAGCAAAGGCTTTGGGGGCGTCGATAATTCACCCCTCCACTTT	CASSKGFGGVDNSPLHF
.	TRBV30	TRBJ2-3	.	TGTGCCTGGAGTGGTGCGGGGTGGTCAGATACGCAGTATTTT	CAWSGAGWSDTQYF
.	TRBV19	TRBJ1-5	.	TGTGCCAGTCGGTACAGGTATAGCAATCAGCCCCAGCATTTT	CASRYRYSNQPQHF
.	TRBV9	TRBJ1-2	.	TGTGCCAGCAGCGTAAGGCCAGGGGATAACTATGGCTACACCTTC	CASSVRPGDNYGYTF
TRBD1	TRBV29-1	TRBJ1-1	.	TGCAGCGTTGAGGGAACAGGGGTGGGGAGCACTGAAGCTTTCTTT	CSVEGTGVGSTEAFF
.	TRBV30	TRBJ2-7	.	TGTGCCTGGAGTGTTGGAGGGACCTCCTACGAGCAGTACTTC	CAWSVGGTSYEQYF
TRBD2	TRBV11-3	TRBJ2-1	.	TGTGCCAGCAGCGCCCGACTAGCGGGGGGGCAGAATGAGCAGTTCTTC	CASSARLAGGQNEQFF
.	TRBV6-6	TRBJ2-5	.	TGTGCCAGCAGAGACGGGACTCAAGAGACCCAGTACTTC	CASRDGTQETQYF
TRBD1	TRBV11-1	TRBJ2-5	.	TGTGCCAGCAGCCGACAGGGGTCGGAGACCCAGTACTTC	CASSRQGSETQYF
.	TRBV27	TRBJ2-2	once	TGTGCCAGTACGGGACACTCCGCAGGCACCGGGGAGCTGTTTTTT	CASTGHSAGTGELFF
TRBD1	TRBV29-1	TRBJ1-1	.	TGCAGCGTCGTGACAGGGGGAACAGCTTTCTTT	CSVVTGGTAFF
.	TRBV30	TRBJ2-3	.	TGTGCCTGGAGCAGGGGTCGGACAGATACGCAGTATTTT	CAWSRGRTDTQYF
TRBD1	TRBV7-9	TRBJ1-1	.	TGTGCCAGCAGCACGGGACAGAAGAACACTGAAGCTTTCTTT	CASSTGQKNTEAFF
.	TRBV5-1	TRBJ2-1	.	TGCGCCAGCAGCTTGAGTGCTGACAGGTACAATGAGCAGTTCTTC	CASSLSADRYNEQFF
.	TRBV5-4	TRBJ2-1	.	TGTGCCAGCAGCTTAGGTGAGGTTTCCTACAATGAGCAGTTCTTC	CASSLGEVSYNEQFF
.	TRBV4-3	TRBJ2-2	.	TGCGCCAGCAGCCAACTTCCGGGACTGAACACCGGGGAGCTGTTTTTT	CASSQLPGLNTGELFF
.	TRBV6-6	TRBJ1-2	.	TGTGCCAGCAGTTACTTTCCGGGGAACTATGGCTACACCTTC	CASSYFPGNYGYTF
.	TRBV27	TRBJ1-2	.	TGTGCCAGCAGTTCGCGGGACGGGAACTATGGCTACACCTTC	CASSSRDGNYGYTF
.	TRBV4-3	TRBJ1-2	.	TGCGCCAGCAGCCAGGGGGCCATCCCGGCCTATGGCTACACCTTC	CASSQGAIPAYGYTF
TRBD1	TRBV5-4	TRBJ1-1	.	TGTGCCAGCAGCTGGGACAGGGGAAACACTGAAGCTTTCTTT	CASSWDRGNTEAFF
TRBD1	TRBV7-2	TRBJ1-2	once	TGTGCCAGCAGCCGGGACAGGAACTATGGCTACACCTTC	CASSRDRNYGYTF
.	TRBV28	TRBJ1-5	.	TGTGCCAGCAGTTTTAGCACCCACGGGGGCAATCAGCCCCAGCATTTT	CASSFSTHGGNQPQHF
.	TRBV29-1	TRBJ2-5	.	TGCAGCGTTTACAACAACCAGGGTTACCAAGAGACCCAGTACTTC	CSVYNNQGYQETQYF
.	TRBV18	TRBJ2-2	.	TGTGCCAGCTCAGACGGGACACCGAACACCGGGGAGCTGTTTTTT	CASSDGTPNTGELFF
TRBD2	TRBV7-9	TRBJ2-3	.	TGTGCCAGCAGCCTTACCCGAGCGGGGGGGCCCCGAGATACGCAGTATTTT	CASSLTRAGGPRDTQYF
.	TRBV7-2	TRBJ2-3	.	TGTGCCAGCAGCCCGGTGGGGGGGCTCCTCACAGATACGCAGTATTTT	CASSPVGGLLTDTQYF
TRBD1	TRBV7-9	TRBJ2-7	.	TGTGCCAGCAGCTCGGGACAGCTCTCCTACGAGCAGTACTTC	CASSSGQLSYEQYF
TRBD2	TRBV5-8	TRBJ2-1	.	TGTGCCAGCAGCTCCGGTTCGGGACTAGCGGACAATGAGCAGTTCTTC	CASSSGSGLADNEQFF
.	TRBV25-1	TRBJ2-7	once	TGTGCCAGCAGTGAACTAATCGTAGACGAGCAGTACTTC	CASSELIVDEQYF
TRBD1	TRBV6-6	TRBJ1-1	.	TGTGCCAGCAATGACAGGGTGGTAGGAGCTTTCTTT	CASNDRVVGAFF
.	TRBV19	TRBJ2-1	.	TGTGCCAGTAGCCCACTAGCCTTCTCCTACAATGAGCAGTTCTTC	CASSPLAFSYNEQFF
TRBD1	TRBV6-5	TRBJ1-2	.	TGTGCCAGCACTCCCGGGACAGGGAACGACTATGGCTACACCTTC	CASTPGTGNDYGYTF
TRBD1	TRBV19	TRBJ2-1	.	TGTGCCAGTGGGGACAGGCCCCACAATGAGCAGTTCTTC	CASGDRPHNEQFF
.	TRBV30	TRBJ1-2	.	TGTGCCTGGAGTGCGACAGGACCCAACTATGGCTACACCTTC	CAWSATGPNYGYTF
TRBD1	TRBV19	TRBJ1-5	.	TGTGCCAGTAGTCCTCCGGACAGGGGCCTTAATCAGCCCCAGCATTTT	CASSPPDRGLNQPQHF
.	TRBV5-1	TRBJ2-5	.	TGCGCCAGCAGCAGTTCCTTGGGACTCTACGGTGAAGAGACCCAGTACTTC	CASSSSLGLYGEETQYF
TRBD2	TRBV12-5	TRBJ2-1	.	TGTGCTAGTGGTTTCGGAGCGGGGGGTTATGAGCAGTTCTTC	CASGFGAGGYEQFF